This TCR beta chain was sequenced in a study of cytotoxic CD8 clonotypes in ibrutinib-treated CLL. Whole-study context: The authors obtained response samples at a median of around 12 months of treatment, range 6 to 36. General observations from the study: The clonality went up when patients responded to ibrutinib and dropped back toward baseline at progression.

Investigators sourced about 2 micrograms of genomic DNA from cryopreserved PBMCs for TCR beta libraries. Sequencing was performed with immunoSEQ multiplex PCR; in TCRdb, only in-frame clones are kept and a portion is missing. The sample carries more than 50,000 clones, less than 75% recorded once. Germline V gene lookup returns CDR1 WSHSY and CDR2 SAAADI. Deletions cut 7 bases from V and 5 bases from J, with 18 bases between. The CDR3 loop spans 15 amino acids. A word on this clone: The antigen is not known.

V and J are TRBV10-2 and TRBJ1-5; weak D call: TRBD1 (5 bases). This receptor was obtained from a human donor with chronic lymphocytic leukemia. Sample: PBMCs, taken after 12 months of ibrutinib treatment. The CDR3 DNA sequence: TGCGCCAGCACCTTCCTTTGGCAGGGCGATCAGCCCCAGCATTTT. Translated: CASTFLWQGDQPQHF.